A selection of T cell receptor beta chains follows, all from one sample in a study of early T cells in non-severe SARS-CoV-2 infection. TCRdb recomputed calls from the 5' RACE reads with MiXCR, one row per CDR3 protein. This table has around 70,000 distinct CDR3 sequences, around 8.7% appearing once. Sequencing used whole blood. The receptors shown here come from an adult who was a healthcare worker with PCR-confirmed SARS-CoV-2 infection or an uninfected control (not recorded which). CDR3s leave out the opening cysteine and the closing phenylalanine or tryptophan.

v_call	cdr3_aa
TRBV7-2	ASSLGGAQETQY
TRBV11-2	ASSPTSGVGVEQF
TRBV5-4	ASSSGQGAGTQY
TRBV7-3	ASSLSPRPSSGANVLT
TRBV2	ASSVRQGTWDEQF
TRBV20-1	SGELAATGELF
TRBV6-2/TRBV6-3	ASSHWNTEAF
TRBV5-1	ASSLPPGQGSQETQY
TRBV30	AWRVAGRGETQY
TRBV5-1	ASSLTTGPDTQY
TRBV6-6	ASSALAGGREQY
TRBV12-3/TRBV12-4	ASSLAGTEGQPQH
TRBV5-1	ASSFGLAGSTDTQY
TRBV7-8	ASLRTSKREDIQY
TRBV23-1	ASRPGQGEDQPQH
TRBV6-6	ASSYGLYEKLF
TRBV18	ASSYAVNTEAF
TRBV6-6	ASSYLRTDEQF
TRBV27	ASSRTGTGGNLGDEQY
TRBV7-9	ASSLKRESSYEQY
TRBV25-1	ASSESGRRNSPLH
TRBV6-1	ASSWTADTEAF
TRBV10-3	AISEVSNHGESGELF
TRBV28	ASSVRTGGSNEQF
TRBV7-2	ASSFSQETQY
TRBV2	ASSALRPSTDTQY
TRBV7-2	ASSLYRAGGYEQY
TRBV15	ATSRDLADGYEQY
TRBV20-1	SAREWGLPDDTQY
TRBV20-1	SARAPFGTGSYEQY
TRBV5-1	ASSDGSRFYGYT
TRBV5-1	ASSLEGASTEAF
TRBV12-3/TRBV12-4	ASRLRNEQF
TRBV12-3/TRBV12-4	ASSLSDRGRAGELF
TRBV28	ASSLFQSGANVLT
TRBV19	ASSGSREQY
TRBV20-1	SAPWTGSGTGELF
TRBV20-1	SALVGAVQETQY
TRBV28	ASTSAAGLQETQY
TRBV29-1	SVEENSNQPQH
TRBV2	ASSMGLASYNEQF
TRBV19	ASSSSGINIQY
TRBV5-1	ASGLLAGQETQY
TRBV5-1	ASTQSSGKDEQY
TRBV20-1	SARPPAQEQF